This T cell receptor (beta chain) was observed in a study of cytomegalovirus exposure and HLA in healthy donors. PCR amplification relied on 60 Vbeta primers (plus 13 Jbeta primers). Generated by immunoSEQ multiplex PCR, the TCRdb table keeps only in-frame clones and is missing some. Reported are tens of thousands of clones; the ten largest clones contain roughly 3.8%. The germline V gene encodes CDR1 SGHTA and CDR2 FQGNSA. V lost 5 bases and J lost 3, with 17 bases in between. The CDR3 extends over 15 amino acids. Source material: PBMCs. The receptor was isolated from a female donor in good health and CMV-seropositive. This chain connects TRBV7-2 to TRBJ2-7, with D maybe TRBD1 (8 bases). The CDR3 protein is CASSGGGDRGYEQYF. CDR3 DNA sequence: TGTGCCAGCAGCGGGGGGGGCGACAGGGGCTACGAGCAGTACTTC. Based on the CDR3 plus reference TRBV7-2 and TRBJ2-7, the full variable domain is GAGVSQSPSNKVTEKGKDVELRCDPISGHTALYWYRQSLGQGLEFLIYFQGNSAPDKSGLPSDRFSAERTGGSVSTLTIQRTQQEDSAVYLCASSGGGDRGYEQYFGPGTRLTVT.